Listed below are T cell receptor beta chains from one sample, sequenced in a study of blood T cell repertoires in COVID-19. TCRdb keeps only in-frame clones here, not all; method: immunoSEQ multiplex PCR. The sample records 200,000 to 250,000 clones, roughly four fifths being singletons. Sequenced input: peripheral blood. These receptors all come from a woman aged 40 to 50 with acute or convalescent COVID-19. The CDR3 runs from the conserved cysteine through the conserved F or W. The order of the fields is clone size, J gene, V gene, D gene, CDR3 DNA, CDR3 protein. The D gene is left open where the match is weak. The size of a clone is reported for some rows only, either as once, few or many, or as a class for expanded clones.

clone size: .
J gene: TRBJ2-3
V gene: TRBV11-2
D gene: TRBD2
CDR3 DNA: TGTGCCAGCAGCTTTAGGACTAGCGGGGGATCGACGCAGTATTTT
CDR3 protein: CASSFRTSGGSTQYF

clone size: .
J gene: TRBJ2-7
V gene: TRBV6-5
D gene: TRBD1
CDR3 DNA: TGTGCCAGCAGCCTAGGGACAGGGGGTTACGAGCAGTACTTC
CDR3 protein: CASSLGTGGYEQYF

clone size: .
J gene: TRBJ1-2
V gene: TRBV6-2/TRBV6-3
D gene: .
CDR3 DNA: TGTGCCAGCAGTTACTCTTCGGGGAACTATGGCTACACCTTC
CDR3 protein: CASSYSSGNYGYTF

clone size: few
J gene: TRBJ2-5
V gene: TRBV6-5
D gene: .
CDR3 DNA: TGTGCCAGCAAGCAGGGCTTGACCCAGTACTTC
CDR3 protein: CASKQGLTQYF

clone size: .
J gene: TRBJ1-2
V gene: TRBV27
D gene: TRBD1
CDR3 DNA: TGTGCCAGCAGTTTATCTACAGGGGGCTATGGCTACACCTTC
CDR3 protein: CASSLSTGGYGYTF

clone size: .
J gene: TRBJ2-2
V gene: TRBV21-1
D gene: .
CDR3 DNA: TGTGCCAGCAGCAAAGGGGGACTAGCAGGCGACACCGGGGAGCTGTTTTTT
CDR3 protein: CASSKGGLAGDTGELFF

clone size: .
J gene: TRBJ2-3
V gene: TRBV29-1
D gene: .
CDR3 DNA: TGCAGCGTTGAAGCTTACCACCCTCGGGACACAGATACGCAGTATTTT
CDR3 protein: CSVEAYHPRDTDTQYF

clone size: .
J gene: TRBJ2-7
V gene: TRBV6-2/TRBV6-3
D gene: .
CDR3 DNA: TGTGCCAGCAGCTTGAGGGACATTCGCTCCTACGAGCAGTACTTC
CDR3 protein: CASSLRDIRSYEQYF

clone size: .
J gene: TRBJ1-1
V gene: TRBV12-3/TRBV12-4
D gene: TRBD1
CDR3 DNA: TGTGCCAGCAGAACAGGGGGAACTGAAGCTTTCTTT
CDR3 protein: CASRTGGTEAFF

clone size: few
J gene: TRBJ2-3
V gene: TRBV19
D gene: .
CDR3 DNA: TGTGCCAGTAGCTTCGCAGATACGCAGTATTTT
CDR3 protein: CASSFADTQYF

clone size: .
J gene: TRBJ2-5
V gene: TRBV18
D gene: .
CDR3 DNA: TGTGCCAGCTCGGAGGGACGGGGAGAGACCCAGTACTTC
CDR3 protein: CASSEGRGETQYF

clone size: .
J gene: TRBJ2-3
V gene: TRBV27
D gene: TRBD1
CDR3 DNA: TGTGCCAGCAGCCTAGGACAGGCTTGGACAGATACGCAGTATTTT
CDR3 protein: CASSLGQAWTDTQYF

clone size: .
J gene: TRBJ1-3
V gene: TRBV2
D gene: .
CDR3 DNA: TGTGCCAGCAGTGGGGAGGAAAAGAGAAACACCATATATTTT
CDR3 protein: CASSGEEKRNTIYF

clone size: .
J gene: TRBJ1-1
V gene: TRBV27
D gene: .
CDR3 DNA: TGTGCCAGCAGTTGGGGCAGGGAAGGCGCTGAAGCTTTCTTT
CDR3 protein: CASSWGREGAEAFF

clone size: .
J gene: TRBJ2-7
V gene: TRBV5-8
D gene: TRBD2
CDR3 DNA: TGTGCCAGCAGCTCGCCGGGACTAGCCTACGAGCAGTACTTC
CDR3 protein: CASSSPGLAYEQYF

clone size: .
J gene: TRBJ1-2
V gene: TRBV2
D gene: .
CDR3 DNA: TGTGCCAGCAGAGGAGACAGAGCCTCAGGCTACACCTTC
CDR3 protein: CASRGDRASGYTF

clone size: .
J gene: TRBJ2-7
V gene: TRBV9
D gene: TRBD1
CDR3 DNA: TGTGCCAGCAGCGTAGAGTCAGGGGGCCGGTACGAGCAGTACTTC
CDR3 protein: CASSVESGGRYEQYF

clone size: few
J gene: TRBJ2-7
V gene: TRBV9
D gene: TRBD2
CDR3 DNA: TGTGCCAGCAGCCCCCGGACTAGCGGCAATGACGAGCAGTACTTC
CDR3 protein: CASSPRTSGNDEQYF

clone size: .
J gene: TRBJ2-3
V gene: TRBV29-1
D gene: TRBD2
CDR3 DNA: TGCAGCGTCCTGGGAGGGCCCAGAGGGCCAGATACGCAGTATTTT
CDR3 protein: CSVLGGPRGPDTQYF

clone size: once
J gene: TRBJ1-6
V gene: TRBV12-5
D gene: TRBD1
CDR3 DNA: TGTGCTAGTGGTTTGGGACAGGGGAGGGCCTATAATTCACCCCTCCACTTT
CDR3 protein: CASGLGQGRAYNSPLHF

clone size: .
J gene: TRBJ2-2
V gene: TRBV2
D gene: .
CDR3 DNA: TGTGCCAGCAGTGAAAGTGCCTACCAGAACACCGGGGAGCTGTTTTTT
CDR3 protein: CASSESAYQNTGELFF

clone size: few
J gene: TRBJ2-2
V gene: TRBV19
D gene: .
CDR3 DNA: TGTGCCAGTAAGGCCACAGGACCGGCCGGGGAGCTGTTTTTT
CDR3 protein: CASKATGPAGELFF

clone size: .
J gene: TRBJ2-3
V gene: TRBV5-1
D gene: .
CDR3 DNA: TGCGCCAGCAGCTTGAGGGGTCTACCCACAGATACGCAGTATTTT
CDR3 protein: CASSLRGLPTDTQYF

clone size: .
J gene: TRBJ1-2
V gene: TRBV6-6
D gene: TRBD1
CDR3 DNA: TGTGCCAGCAGTTACCACATGGGACAGGGGAACTATGGCTACACCTTC
CDR3 protein: CASSYHMGQGNYGYTF

clone size: many
J gene: TRBJ1-5
V gene: TRBV3-1/TRBV3-2
D gene: TRBD1
CDR3 DNA: TGTGCCAGCAGCCAAGCCGGGACAGGTTATAGCAATCAGCCCCAGCATTTT
CDR3 protein: CASSQAGTGYSNQPQHF

clone size: .
J gene: TRBJ1-2
V gene: TRBV5-8
D gene: TRBD1
CDR3 DNA: TGTGCCAGCAGCCGGGGACAGAACTATGGCTACACCTTC
CDR3 protein: CASSRGQNYGYTF

clone size: .
J gene: TRBJ1-2
V gene: TRBV5-1
D gene: TRBD1
CDR3 DNA: TGCGCCAGCAGTCAGGACAGGGCAGTCAATGGCTACACCTTC
CDR3 protein: CASSQDRAVNGYTF

clone size: .
J gene: TRBJ2-3
V gene: TRBV29-1
D gene: TRBD1
CDR3 DNA: TGCAGCGTTCGACAGGGGCCTACCGGCCTGACAGATACGCAGTATTTT
CDR3 protein: CSVRQGPTGLTDTQYF

clone size: once
J gene: TRBJ2-3
V gene: TRBV12-5
D gene: .
CDR3 DNA: TGTGCTAGTGGTTTGTTTATGGGGACAAGCACAGATACGCAGTATTTT
CDR3 protein: CASGLFMGTSTDTQYF

clone size: few
J gene: TRBJ2-1
V gene: TRBV9
D gene: TRBD2
CDR3 DNA: TGTGCCAGCAGCAAAGAGGGACTAGCGGGAGGTGAGCAGTTCTTC
CDR3 protein: CASSKEGLAGGEQFF

clone size: .
J gene: TRBJ1-3
V gene: TRBV19
D gene: .
CDR3 DNA: TGTGCCAGTGGCGGGAGCTCTGGAAACACCATATATTTT
CDR3 protein: CASGGSSGNTIYF

clone size: .
J gene: TRBJ2-7
V gene: TRBV12-3/TRBV12-4
D gene: .
CDR3 DNA: TGTGCCAGCAACAACGACGAGCAGTACTTC
CDR3 protein: CASNNDEQYF

clone size: .
J gene: TRBJ1-1
V gene: TRBV9
D gene: .
CDR3 DNA: TGTGCCAGCAGCGTAGGGGTGACACTCATGAACACTGAAGCTTTCTTT
CDR3 protein: CASSVGVTLMNTEAFF

clone size: .
J gene: TRBJ2-2
V gene: TRBV7-2
D gene: .
CDR3 DNA: TGTGCCAGCAGCCTACCTGGTGGGGCCGCGAACACCGGGGAGCTGTTTTTT
CDR3 protein: CASSLPGGAANTGELFF

clone size: .
J gene: TRBJ1-1
V gene: TRBV9
D gene: .
CDR3 DNA: TGTGCCAGCAGCGTGTCAGCAGGGGCGGGGGTTACTGAAGCTTTCTTT
CDR3 protein: CASSVSAGAGVTEAFF

clone size: .
J gene: TRBJ2-7
V gene: TRBV5-6
D gene: .
CDR3 DNA: TGTGCCAGCAGCTTCTTCGGGGACTACGAGCAGTACTTC
CDR3 protein: CASSFFGDYEQYF

clone size: .
J gene: TRBJ1-5
V gene: TRBV27
D gene: TRBD1
CDR3 DNA: TGTGCCAGCAGTTCTTCAACGACAGGGGATCAGCCCCAGCATTTT
CDR3 protein: CASSSSTTGDQPQHF

clone size: .
J gene: TRBJ2-7
V gene: TRBV7-2
D gene: TRBD1
CDR3 DNA: TGTGCCAGCAGTTACAGGGGGCGCAGCTCCGAGCAGTACTTC
CDR3 protein: CASSYRGRSSEQYF

clone size: .
J gene: TRBJ1-5
V gene: TRBV7-2
D gene: TRBD1
CDR3 DNA: TGTGCCAGCAGCCCCTCGGGACAGGGGGTCGGTCAGCCCCAGCATTTT
CDR3 protein: CASSPSGQGVGQPQHF

clone size: .
J gene: TRBJ1-5
V gene: TRBV30
D gene: TRBD1
CDR3 DNA: TGTGCCTGGAGTCCCGGGACAGGCAATCAGCCCCAGCATTTT
CDR3 protein: CAWSPGTGNQPQHF

clone size: .
J gene: TRBJ1-2
V gene: TRBV12-3/TRBV12-4
D gene: TRBD1
CDR3 DNA: TGTGCCAGCAGGTCAGGGGGAGGCTACACCTTC
CDR3 protein: CASRSGGGYTF

clone size: .
J gene: TRBJ1-1
V gene: TRBV14
D gene: .
CDR3 DNA: TGTGCCAGCAGCCAAGGATCAGGCTACTTGAACACTGAAGCTTTCTTT
CDR3 protein: CASSQGSGYLNTEAFF

clone size: .
J gene: TRBJ1-1
V gene: TRBV2
D gene: .
CDR3 DNA: TGTGCCAGCGGTCGGGGGGGAGGGACTGAAGCTTTCTTT
CDR3 protein: CASGRGGGTEAFF

clone size: .
J gene: TRBJ1-2
V gene: TRBV29-1
D gene: TRBD1
CDR3 DNA: TGCAGCGTTGATGGGACAGCCCCAACTGGCTACACCTTC
CDR3 protein: CSVDGTAPTGYTF

clone size: few
J gene: TRBJ2-3
V gene: TRBV11-2
D gene: .
CDR3 DNA: TGTGCCAGCAGCTTAAGAGGGACTCCCACAGATACGCAGTATTTT
CDR3 protein: CASSLRGTPTDTQYF

clone size: .
J gene: TRBJ1-2
V gene: TRBV11-2
D gene: .
CDR3 DNA: TGTGCCAGCAGCTTAGGGACAGCTAACTATGGCTACACCTTC
CDR3 protein: CASSLGTANYGYTF

clone size: .
J gene: TRBJ1-1
V gene: TRBV5-8
D gene: TRBD1
CDR3 DNA: TGTGCCAGCAGCCCGGGACAGGGGGCCTGGAGAGCTGAAGCTTTCTTT
CDR3 protein: CASSPGQGAWRAEAFF

clone size: .
J gene: TRBJ1-1
V gene: TRBV7-8
D gene: TRBD1
CDR3 DNA: TGTGCCAGCAGCCTCGACGGCAGGGGGACTGAAGCTTTCTTT
CDR3 protein: CASSLDGRGTEAFF

clone size: .
J gene: TRBJ2-7
V gene: TRBV11-2
D gene: .
CDR3 DNA: TGTGCCAGCAGCCCCTCCAGTACCTACGAGCAGTACTTC
CDR3 protein: CASSPSSTYEQYF

clone size: .
J gene: TRBJ2-5
V gene: TRBV2
D gene: .
CDR3 DNA: TGTGCCAGCAGTTCGGGATCTATGGCGGGGGAGACCCAGTACTTC
CDR3 protein: CASSSGSMAGETQYF

clone size: few
J gene: TRBJ1-4
V gene: TRBV30
D gene: .
CDR3 DNA: TGTGCCTGGTCAATAAAGGCAGGGCTTAATGAAAAACTGTTTTTT
CDR3 protein: CAWSIKAGLNEKLFF

clone size: .
J gene: TRBJ1-1
V gene: TRBV5-1
D gene: TRBD1
CDR3 DNA: TGCGCCAGCAGCGTAGGGGACAGGGATGCTTTCTTT
CDR3 protein: CASSVGDRDAFF

clone size: once
J gene: TRBJ2-2
V gene: TRBV3-1/TRBV3-2
D gene: TRBD2
CDR3 DNA: TGTGCCAGCAGCCAAGATCTAGCGGGGGGGCCCGGGGAGCTGTTTTTT
CDR3 protein: CASSQDLAGGPGELFF

clone size: .
J gene: TRBJ2-1
V gene: TRBV24-1
D gene: TRBD2
CDR3 DNA: TGTGCCACCAGTGATTCGAGGACTAGCGAAAATGAGCAGTTCTTC
CDR3 protein: CATSDSRTSENEQFF

clone size: .
J gene: TRBJ2-2
V gene: TRBV6-2/TRBV6-3
D gene: .
CDR3 DNA: TGTGCCAGCAGTTACGAGGAGACCGGGGAGCTGTTTTTT
CDR3 protein: CASSYEETGELFF

clone size: many
J gene: TRBJ2-3
V gene: TRBV7-9
D gene: .
CDR3 DNA: TGTGCCAGCAGCCCATTGAAAGCTAGCACAGATACGCAGTATTTT
CDR3 protein: CASSPLKASTDTQYF

clone size: .
J gene: TRBJ2-1
V gene: TRBV6-5
D gene: TRBD1
CDR3 DNA: TGTGCCAGCAGTCCGGACAGGAACTATTACAATGAGCAGTTCTTC
CDR3 protein: CASSPDRNYYNEQFF